This is a list of T cell receptor beta chains from one sample in a study of shared T cell receptors in the human thymus. Sequencing used immunoSEQ multiplex PCR; TCRdb keeps in-frame clones, though not all of them. The repertoire consists of roughly 710,000 clones, with roughly 85% occurring once and the leading ten covering approximately 0.01%. The sample also formed part of further work on human thymus T cells.

The material sequenced was thymocytes. These receptors were collected from a girl less than two years old with a congenital heart defect. Each CDR3 is given with its conserved first and last residue. A D gene is named only where the DNA matches it firmly. The size field is filled for only some rows; it gives once, few, many or a size class.

size	D	V	J	DNA	CDR3
-	-	TRBV5-1	TRBJ2-5	TGCGCCAGCAGCGCGGAACAAGAGACCCAGTACTTC	CASSAEQETQYF
-	-	TRBV7-3	TRBJ1-5	TGTGCCAGCAGCCGCGTAATCCCATACAATCAGCCCCAGCATTTT	CASSRVIPYNQPQHF
once	TRBD1	TRBV6-5	TRBJ1-1	TGTGCCAGCAGTTCGACCGGGGACAGGGGACAAGCTTTCTTT	CASSSTGDRGQAFF
-	-	TRBV5-1	TRBJ1-2	TGCGCCAGCAGCTTGGGGACAGCCTCTAACTATGGCTACACCTTC	CASSLGTASNYGYTF
-	-	TRBV2	TRBJ2-7	TGTGCCAGCAGTGAAGGGTGGACTTTTGGCGTTCCCGACAGTTGGAGGGTCTACGAGCAGTACTTC	CASSEGWTFGVPDSWRVYEQYF
-	TRBD1	TRBV6-5	TRBJ2-7	TGTGCCAGCAGTTTGTCGGGACAGGGAAGATACGAGCAGTACTTC	CASSLSGQGRYEQYF
-	-	TRBV4-3	TRBJ1-1	TGCGCCAGCAGCCAAGAAGACTCTCCGGTCCTGAACACTGAAGCTTTCTTT	CASSQEDSPVLNTEAFF
-	-	TRBV27	TRBJ1-1	TGTGCCAGCAGTTTGGTTAGGGGGAACACTGAAGCTTTCTTT	CASSLVRGNTEAFF
-	-	TRBV19	TRBJ1-4	TGTGCCAGTAGTACAGAATGGGGTCAGGGTAATGAAAAACTGTTTTTT	CASSTEWGQGNEKLFF
-	TRBD1	TRBV27	TRBJ2-5	TGTGCCAGCAGCCTCTCCAGGGGGCCCCAAGAGACCCAGTACTTC	CASSLSRGPQETQYF
-	TRBD2	TRBV13	TRBJ2-7	TGTGCCAGCAGCATGGAGGCGGGAGGAAATGAGCAGTACTTC	CASSMEAGGNEQYF
-	TRBD2	TRBV25-1	TRBJ2-7	TGTGCCAGCAGTGGAGAAGGTAGCGGGGACGAGCAGTACTTC	CASSGEGSGDEQYF
-	-	TRBV6-5	TRBJ1-5	TGTGCCAGCAGTTACCGCAGGATACATAGCAATCAGCCCCAGCATTTT	CASSYRRIHSNQPQHF
-	TRBD1	TRBV5-1	TRBJ1-3	TGCGCCAGCAGCTTCGGGACAGGGAAACCTCTCTCTGGAAACACCATATATTTT	CASSFGTGKPLSGNTIYF
-	-	TRBV10-3	TRBJ1-2	TGTGCCATCAGTGAGTCGCGGGTAGCCTATGGCTACACCTTC	CAISESRVAYGYTF
once	-	TRBV6-5	TRBJ1-1	TGTGCCAGCAGTATACATCGGGGGAACACTGAAGCTTTCTTT	CASSIHRGNTEAFF
-	-	TRBV19	TRBJ1-5	TGTGCCAGTAGTATAAGAATGTGGAGAAATCAGCCCCAGCATTTT	CASSIRMWRNQPQHF
-	TRBD1	TRBV4-1	TRBJ1-2	TGCGCCAGCAGCCGCGACCGGGACAGCTCTAACTATGGCTACACCTTC	CASSRDRDSSNYGYTF
-	TRBD2	TRBV14	TRBJ2-1	TGTGCCAGCAGCCATGGTACTCCGGGACTAGCGGGGGCGACTAGCTCCTACAATGAGCAGTTCTTC	CASSHGTPGLAGATSSYNEQFF
-	-	TRBV6-1	TRBJ1-1	TGTGCCAGCAGCCTCGGGCAGGCAGGGACTGAAGCTTTCTTT	CASSLGQAGTEAFF
-	-	TRBV29-1	TRBJ2-2	TGCAGCGTTGGCTGGGTTGCGCGGGACACCGGGGAGCTGTTTTTT	CSVGWVARDTGELFF
-	-	TRBV9	TRBJ2-1	TGTGCCAGCAGCCCATGCGCCTTCGATGAGCAGTTCTTC	CASSPCAFDEQFF
once	-	TRBV2	TRBJ2-1	TGTGCCGGAGAGAGGAGGGCGGCGGTTTATAGCAATGAGCAGTTCTTC	CAGERRAAVYSNEQFF
-	-	TRBV2	TRBJ1-6	TGTGCCAGCAGGGGGTCAGGGTCCTATAATTCACCCCTCCACTTT	CASRGSGSYNSPLHF
-	-	TRBV7-9	TRBJ2-6	TGTGCCAGCAGCTTAGGAGGGGGTGTTTCTGGGGCCAACGTCCTGACTTTC	CASSLGGGVSGANVLTF
-	-	TRBV19	TRBJ2-5	TGTGCCACCAAAGGATATTTTCGGGGAGCAGAGACCCAGTACTTC	CATKGYFRGAETQYF
-	-	TRBV7-2	TRBJ1-2	TGTGCCAGCAGCTTAGACGTGCAGGGGAACTATGGCTACACCTTC	CASSLDVQGNYGYTF
-	TRBD1	TRBV5-1	TRBJ1-1	TGCGCCAGCAGCTTGGGATTTTCCAAACAGGGGGCGAGTGAAACTGAAGCTTTCTTT	CASSLGFSKQGASETEAFF
-	-	TRBV15	TRBJ1-3	TGTGCCACCAGCCGTCCCTGCCGGGGAAAGAATAGGAACACCATATATTTT	CATSRPCRGKNRNTIYF
-	TRBD1	TRBV7-9	TRBJ1-2	TGTGCCAGCAGCTTCCGGGACAGGGTCGGGAGTGGCTATGGCTACACCTTC	CASSFRDRVGSGYGYTF
-	-	TRBV5-1	TRBJ1-4	TGCGCCAGCAGCTTGGAGGGGGGGGGCTCAGAAAAACTGTTTTTT	CASSLEGGGSEKLFF
-	-	TRBV6-1	TRBJ1-1	TGTGCCAGCCTCCGCCGTCTAGCTGAAGCTTTCTTT	CASLRRLAEAFF
-	-	TRBV6-1	TRBJ1-1	TGTGCCAGCAGTGAAGGAATCAAGCAACAGGGAACTGCCACTGAAGCTTTCTTT	CASSEGIKQQGTATEAFF
-	TRBD1	TRBV25-1	TRBJ2-7	TGTGCCAGCAGTGGTTGGACAGGGGTCCCCGGGGGCTACGAGCAGTACTTC	CASSGWTGVPGGYEQYF
-	-	TRBV27	TRBJ1-1	TGTGCCAGCAGGCTATTTCTCCCGAACACTGAAGCTTTCTTT	CASRLFLPNTEAFF
-	TRBD1	TRBV18	TRBJ1-6	TGTGCCAGCTCATGGGACAGGGAAGGATTAACCCTCCACTTT	CASSWDREGLTLHF
-	-	TRBV5-1	TRBJ1-1	TGCGCCAGCAGCTCTCCGGGACGGGGGGGCACTGAAGCTTTCTTT	CASSSPGRGGTEAFF
-	-	TRBV2	TRBJ1-2	TGTGCCAGCAGTTGGGAGACATATCATGGCTACACCTTC	CASSWETYHGYTF
-	-	TRBV1	TRBJ2-7	TGCACCAGGAGGGACAGGGCGGGTGAGCAGTACTTC	CTRRDRAGEQYF
-	-	TRBV6-1	TRBJ1-6	TGTGCCAGCAGCCCGACAGGAAATAATTCACCCCTCCACTTT	CASSPTGNNSPLHF
once	-	TRBV19	TRBJ2-5	TGTGCCAGTAGCCCCGGTAGGGGGGAGACCCAGTACTTC	CASSPGRGETQYF
-	TRBD2	TRBV9	TRBJ2-2	TGTGCCAGCAGCGGAGGACTAGCGGGGGCCGGGGAGCTGTTTTTT	CASSGGLAGAGELFF
-	-	TRBV4-1	TRBJ1-2	TGCGCCAGCAGCCAAGGGGCAGGGCTGTATGGCTACACCTTC	CASSQGAGLYGYTF
-	TRBD1	TRBV11-2	TRBJ1-3	TGTGCCAGCAGCCCGGGACAGGTAGCTGGAAACACCATATATTTT	CASSPGQVAGNTIYF
-	-	TRBV21-1	TRBJ2-5	TGTGCCAGCAGCTCCCGAATAAGCGGGGGGGCCCCCCAAGAGACCCAGTACTTC	CASSSRISGGAPQETQYF
few	-	TRBV6-1	TRBJ1-5	TGTGCCAGCAGTGTAAAGCCGACAGGTTGCAATCAGCCCCAGCATTTT	CASSVKPTGCNQPQHF
-	TRBD1	TRBV5-1	TRBJ2-7	TGCGCCAGCGGGGCCTTACAGGGGCCGCCGAGTGAGCAGTACTTC	CASGALQGPPSEQYF
-	TRBD1	TRBV5-1	TRBJ2-6	TGCGCCAGCAGCCCGCAACCGGGGACAGAGGGCTCTGGGGCCAACGTCCTGACTTTC	CASSPQPGTEGSGANVLTF
once	-	TRBV28	TRBJ1-1	TGTGCCAGCAGCCCAAGGGGGTCGGACACTGAAGCTTTCTTT	CASSPRGSDTEAFF
once	-	TRBV5-8	TRBJ2-7	TGTGCCAGCAGCTTGCACTTAGCGGACCCGACCTACGAGCAGTACTTC	CASSLHLADPTYEQYF
-	TRBD1	TRBV5-1	TRBJ2-7	TGCGCCAGCAGCGGATGGGAACTCGAATTCGGGACAGGGAAAAACGAGCAGTACTTC	CASSGWELEFGTGKNEQYF
-	-	TRBV19	TRBJ2-7	TGTGCCAGTAGTATATCCATCTCAGGGCACGAGCAGTACTTC	CASSISISGHEQYF
-	TRBD1	TRBV28	TRBJ2-7	TGTGCCAGCAGTTTATTTGACAGGGACGCTTACGAGCAGTACTTC	CASSLFDRDAYEQYF
once	-	TRBV14	TRBJ2-7	TGTGCCAGCAGCCTTTGGAGGAGTAACGAGCAGTACTTC	CASSLWRSNEQYF
-	TRBD1	TRBV4-3	TRBJ2-4	TGCGCCAGCAGCCAAGAAACGGACAGGACCCTAGCCAAAAACATTCAGTACTTC	CASSQETDRTLAKNIQYF
-	-	TRBV4-1	TRBJ2-1	TGCGCCAGCAGCCCGTTGGTGGGGGCAGAGCAGTTCTTC	CASSPLVGAEQFF
-	-	TRBV11-2	TRBJ1-2	TGTGCCAGCAGCTTGAGGTCACACAGGAACATAGCCTATGGCTACACCTTC	CASSLRSHRNIAYGYTF